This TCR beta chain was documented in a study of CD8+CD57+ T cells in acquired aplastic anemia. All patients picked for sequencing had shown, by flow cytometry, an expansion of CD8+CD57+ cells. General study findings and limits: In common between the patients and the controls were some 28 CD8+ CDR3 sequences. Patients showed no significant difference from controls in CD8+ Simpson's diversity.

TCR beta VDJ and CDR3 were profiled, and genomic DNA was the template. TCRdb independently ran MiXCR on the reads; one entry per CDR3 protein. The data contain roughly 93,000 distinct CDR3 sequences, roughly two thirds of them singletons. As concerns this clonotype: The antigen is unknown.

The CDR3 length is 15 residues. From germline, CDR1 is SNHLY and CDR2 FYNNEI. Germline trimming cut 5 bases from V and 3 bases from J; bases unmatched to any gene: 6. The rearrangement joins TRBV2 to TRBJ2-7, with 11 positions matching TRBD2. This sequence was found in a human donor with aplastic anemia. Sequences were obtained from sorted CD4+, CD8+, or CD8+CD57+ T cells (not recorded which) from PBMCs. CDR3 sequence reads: CASSPTSGSGYEQYF. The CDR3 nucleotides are TGTGCCAGCAGTCCCACTAGCGGGAGTGGCTACGAGCAGTACTTC.